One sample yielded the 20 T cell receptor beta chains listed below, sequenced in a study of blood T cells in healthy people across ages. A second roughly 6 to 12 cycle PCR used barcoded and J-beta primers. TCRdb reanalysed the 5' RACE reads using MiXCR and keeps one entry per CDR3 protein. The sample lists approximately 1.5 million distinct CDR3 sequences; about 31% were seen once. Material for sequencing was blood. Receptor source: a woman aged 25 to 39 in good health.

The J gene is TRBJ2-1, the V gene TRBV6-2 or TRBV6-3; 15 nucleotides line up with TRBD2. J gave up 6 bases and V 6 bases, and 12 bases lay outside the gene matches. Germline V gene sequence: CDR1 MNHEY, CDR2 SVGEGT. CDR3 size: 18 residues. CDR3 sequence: CASRDVPGLAGGGNEQFF. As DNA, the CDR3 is TGTGCCAGCAGGGACGTCCCGGGACTAGCGGGAGGTGGCAATGAGCAGTTCTTC.

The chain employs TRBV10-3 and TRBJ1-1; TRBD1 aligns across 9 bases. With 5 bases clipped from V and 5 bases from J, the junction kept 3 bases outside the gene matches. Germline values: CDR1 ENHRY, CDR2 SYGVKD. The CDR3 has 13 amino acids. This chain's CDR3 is CAISWDRETEAFF. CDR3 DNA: TGTGCCATCAGTTGGGACAGGGAAACTGAAGCTTTCTTT.

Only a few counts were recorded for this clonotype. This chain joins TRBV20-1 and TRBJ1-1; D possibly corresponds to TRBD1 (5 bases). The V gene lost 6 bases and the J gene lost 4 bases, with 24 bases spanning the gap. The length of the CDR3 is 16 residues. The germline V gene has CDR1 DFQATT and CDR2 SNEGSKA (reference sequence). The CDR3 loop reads CSAPPTQVSPSTEAFF. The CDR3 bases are TGCAGTGCCCCACCTACACAGGTCTCTCCATCCACTGAAGCTTTCTTT.

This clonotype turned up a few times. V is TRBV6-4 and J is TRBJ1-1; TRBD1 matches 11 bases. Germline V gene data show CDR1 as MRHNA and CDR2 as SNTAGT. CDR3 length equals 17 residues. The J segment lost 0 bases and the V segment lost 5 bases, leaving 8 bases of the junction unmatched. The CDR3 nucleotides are TGTGCCAGCAGTAGTAGGGGACAGGGGGATGTGAACACTGAAGCTTTCTTT. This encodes CASSSRGQGDVNTEAFF.

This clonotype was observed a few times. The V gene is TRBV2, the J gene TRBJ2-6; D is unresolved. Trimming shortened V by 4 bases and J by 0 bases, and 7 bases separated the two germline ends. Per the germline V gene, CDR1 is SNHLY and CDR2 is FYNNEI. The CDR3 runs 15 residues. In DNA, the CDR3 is TGTGCCAGCAGTGGCCCCGACTCTGGGGCCAACGTCCTGACTTTC. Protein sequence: CASSGPDSGANVLTF. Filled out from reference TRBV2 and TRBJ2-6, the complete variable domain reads EPEVTQTPSHQVTQMGQEVILRCVPISNHLYFYWYRQILGQKVEFLVSFYNNEISEKSEIFDDQFSVERPDGSNFTLKIRSTKLEDSAMYFCASSGPDSGANVLTFGAGSRLTVL.

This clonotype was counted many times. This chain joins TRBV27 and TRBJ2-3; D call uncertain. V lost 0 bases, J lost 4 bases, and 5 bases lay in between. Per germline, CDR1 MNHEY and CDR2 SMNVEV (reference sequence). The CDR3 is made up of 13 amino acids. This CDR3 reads CASSLSRADTQYF. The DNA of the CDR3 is TGTGCCAGCAGTTTATCCCGGGCAGATACGCAGTATTTT.

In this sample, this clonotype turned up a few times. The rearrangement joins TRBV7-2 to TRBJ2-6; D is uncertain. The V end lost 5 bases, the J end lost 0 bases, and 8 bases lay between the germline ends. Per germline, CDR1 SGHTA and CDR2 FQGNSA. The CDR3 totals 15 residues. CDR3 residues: CASSRHHSGANVLTF. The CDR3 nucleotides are TGTGCCAGCAGCCGTCACCACTCTGGGGCCAACGTCCTGACTTTC. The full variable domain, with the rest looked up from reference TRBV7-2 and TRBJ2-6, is GAGVSQSPSNKVTEKGKDVELRCDPISGHTALYWYRQSLGQGLEFLIYFQGNSAPDKSGLPSDRFSAERTGGSVSTLTIQRTQQEDSAVYLCASSRHHSGANVLTFGAGSRLTVL.

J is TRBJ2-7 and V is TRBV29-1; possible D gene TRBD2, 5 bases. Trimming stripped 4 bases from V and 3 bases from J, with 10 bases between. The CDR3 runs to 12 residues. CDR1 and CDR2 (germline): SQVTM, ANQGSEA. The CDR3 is CSVVEDFYEQYF. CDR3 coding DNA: TGCAGCGTTGTAGAGGACTTCTACGAGCAGTACTTC.

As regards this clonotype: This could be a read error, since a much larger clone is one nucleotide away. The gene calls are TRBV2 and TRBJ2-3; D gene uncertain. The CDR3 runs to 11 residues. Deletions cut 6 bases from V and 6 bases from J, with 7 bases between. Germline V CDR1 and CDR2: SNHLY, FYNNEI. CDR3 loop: CASRDVDTQYF. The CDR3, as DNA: TGTGCCAGCAGGGACGTGGATACGCAGTATTTT.

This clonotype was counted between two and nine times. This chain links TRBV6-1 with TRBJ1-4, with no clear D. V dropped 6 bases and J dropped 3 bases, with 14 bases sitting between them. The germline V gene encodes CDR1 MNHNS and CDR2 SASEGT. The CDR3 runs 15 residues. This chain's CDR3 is CASSPRTGANEKLFF. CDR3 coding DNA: TGTGCCAGCAGCCCTAGGACTGGAGCTAATGAAAAACTGTTTTTT.

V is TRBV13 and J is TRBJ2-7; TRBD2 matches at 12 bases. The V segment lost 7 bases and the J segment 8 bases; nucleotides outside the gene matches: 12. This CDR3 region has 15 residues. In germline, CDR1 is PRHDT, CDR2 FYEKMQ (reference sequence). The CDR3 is CASKTGTSGHYKQYF. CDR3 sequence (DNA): TGTGCCAGCAAGACAGGGACTAGCGGGCATTACAAGCAGTACTTC.

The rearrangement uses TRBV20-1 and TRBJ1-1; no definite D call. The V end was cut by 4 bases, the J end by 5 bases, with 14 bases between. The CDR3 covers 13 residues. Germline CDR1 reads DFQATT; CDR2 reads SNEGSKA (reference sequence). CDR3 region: CSAIPAGRTEAFF. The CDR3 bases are TGCAGTGCTATCCCCGCGGGCCGGACTGAAGCTTTCTTT.

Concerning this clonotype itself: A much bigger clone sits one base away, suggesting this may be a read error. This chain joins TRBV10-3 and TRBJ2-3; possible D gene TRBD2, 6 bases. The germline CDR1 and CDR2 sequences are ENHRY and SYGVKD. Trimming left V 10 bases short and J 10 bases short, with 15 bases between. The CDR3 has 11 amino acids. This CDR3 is CATGAGVAQYF. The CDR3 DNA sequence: TGTGCCACTGGAGCGGGCGTTGCGCAGTATTTT.

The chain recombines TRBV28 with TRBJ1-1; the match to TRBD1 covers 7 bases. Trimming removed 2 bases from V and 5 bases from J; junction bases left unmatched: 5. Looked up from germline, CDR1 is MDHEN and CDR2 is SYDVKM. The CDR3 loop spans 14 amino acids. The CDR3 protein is CASSLPRGRTEAFF. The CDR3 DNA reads TGTGCCAGCAGTTTACCCAGGGGGAGGACTGAAGCTTTCTTT.

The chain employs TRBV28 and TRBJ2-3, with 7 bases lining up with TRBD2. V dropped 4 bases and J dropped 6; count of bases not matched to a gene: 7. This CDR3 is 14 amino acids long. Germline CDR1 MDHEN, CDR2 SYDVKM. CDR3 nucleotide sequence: TGTGCCAGCAGTTCGACTAGCTGGTGGGATACGCAGTATTTT. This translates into CASSSTSWWDTQYF.

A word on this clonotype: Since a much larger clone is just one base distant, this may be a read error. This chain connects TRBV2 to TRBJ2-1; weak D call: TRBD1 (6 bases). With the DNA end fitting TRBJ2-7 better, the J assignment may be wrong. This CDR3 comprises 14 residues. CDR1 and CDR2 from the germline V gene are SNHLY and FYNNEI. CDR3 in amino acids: CASSKQGTYNEQYF. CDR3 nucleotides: TGTGCCAGCAGTAAACAGGGCACCTACAATGAGCAGTACTTC.

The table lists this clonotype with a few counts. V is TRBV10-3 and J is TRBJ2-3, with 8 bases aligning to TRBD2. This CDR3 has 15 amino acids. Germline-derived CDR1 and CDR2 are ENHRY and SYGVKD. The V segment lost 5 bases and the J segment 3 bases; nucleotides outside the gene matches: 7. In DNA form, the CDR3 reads TGTGCCATCAGTACAGCGGGAGTAGGGACAGATACGCAGTATTTT. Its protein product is CAISTAGVGTDTQYF.

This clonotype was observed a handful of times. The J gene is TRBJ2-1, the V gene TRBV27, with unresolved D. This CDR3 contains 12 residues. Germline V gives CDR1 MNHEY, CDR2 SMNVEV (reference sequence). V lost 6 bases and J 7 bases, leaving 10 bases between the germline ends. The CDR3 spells CASRSLLNEQFF. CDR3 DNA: TGTGCCAGCAGATCCCTACTTAATGAGCAGTTCTTC.

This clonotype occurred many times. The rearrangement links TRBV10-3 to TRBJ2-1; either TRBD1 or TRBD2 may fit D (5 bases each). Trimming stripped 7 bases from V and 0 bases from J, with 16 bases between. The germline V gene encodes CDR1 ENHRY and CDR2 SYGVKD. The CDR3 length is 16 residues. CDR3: CAITRGAESSYNEQFF. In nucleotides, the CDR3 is TGTGCCATCACCAGAGGGGCGGAAAGCTCCTACAATGAGCAGTTCTTC.

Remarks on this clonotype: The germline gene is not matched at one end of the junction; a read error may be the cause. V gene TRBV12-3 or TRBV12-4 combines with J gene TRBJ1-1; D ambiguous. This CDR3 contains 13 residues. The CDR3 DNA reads TGTGCCTGCAGTTTAGCGGAGAACACTGAAGCTTTCTTT. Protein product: CACSLAENTEAFF.